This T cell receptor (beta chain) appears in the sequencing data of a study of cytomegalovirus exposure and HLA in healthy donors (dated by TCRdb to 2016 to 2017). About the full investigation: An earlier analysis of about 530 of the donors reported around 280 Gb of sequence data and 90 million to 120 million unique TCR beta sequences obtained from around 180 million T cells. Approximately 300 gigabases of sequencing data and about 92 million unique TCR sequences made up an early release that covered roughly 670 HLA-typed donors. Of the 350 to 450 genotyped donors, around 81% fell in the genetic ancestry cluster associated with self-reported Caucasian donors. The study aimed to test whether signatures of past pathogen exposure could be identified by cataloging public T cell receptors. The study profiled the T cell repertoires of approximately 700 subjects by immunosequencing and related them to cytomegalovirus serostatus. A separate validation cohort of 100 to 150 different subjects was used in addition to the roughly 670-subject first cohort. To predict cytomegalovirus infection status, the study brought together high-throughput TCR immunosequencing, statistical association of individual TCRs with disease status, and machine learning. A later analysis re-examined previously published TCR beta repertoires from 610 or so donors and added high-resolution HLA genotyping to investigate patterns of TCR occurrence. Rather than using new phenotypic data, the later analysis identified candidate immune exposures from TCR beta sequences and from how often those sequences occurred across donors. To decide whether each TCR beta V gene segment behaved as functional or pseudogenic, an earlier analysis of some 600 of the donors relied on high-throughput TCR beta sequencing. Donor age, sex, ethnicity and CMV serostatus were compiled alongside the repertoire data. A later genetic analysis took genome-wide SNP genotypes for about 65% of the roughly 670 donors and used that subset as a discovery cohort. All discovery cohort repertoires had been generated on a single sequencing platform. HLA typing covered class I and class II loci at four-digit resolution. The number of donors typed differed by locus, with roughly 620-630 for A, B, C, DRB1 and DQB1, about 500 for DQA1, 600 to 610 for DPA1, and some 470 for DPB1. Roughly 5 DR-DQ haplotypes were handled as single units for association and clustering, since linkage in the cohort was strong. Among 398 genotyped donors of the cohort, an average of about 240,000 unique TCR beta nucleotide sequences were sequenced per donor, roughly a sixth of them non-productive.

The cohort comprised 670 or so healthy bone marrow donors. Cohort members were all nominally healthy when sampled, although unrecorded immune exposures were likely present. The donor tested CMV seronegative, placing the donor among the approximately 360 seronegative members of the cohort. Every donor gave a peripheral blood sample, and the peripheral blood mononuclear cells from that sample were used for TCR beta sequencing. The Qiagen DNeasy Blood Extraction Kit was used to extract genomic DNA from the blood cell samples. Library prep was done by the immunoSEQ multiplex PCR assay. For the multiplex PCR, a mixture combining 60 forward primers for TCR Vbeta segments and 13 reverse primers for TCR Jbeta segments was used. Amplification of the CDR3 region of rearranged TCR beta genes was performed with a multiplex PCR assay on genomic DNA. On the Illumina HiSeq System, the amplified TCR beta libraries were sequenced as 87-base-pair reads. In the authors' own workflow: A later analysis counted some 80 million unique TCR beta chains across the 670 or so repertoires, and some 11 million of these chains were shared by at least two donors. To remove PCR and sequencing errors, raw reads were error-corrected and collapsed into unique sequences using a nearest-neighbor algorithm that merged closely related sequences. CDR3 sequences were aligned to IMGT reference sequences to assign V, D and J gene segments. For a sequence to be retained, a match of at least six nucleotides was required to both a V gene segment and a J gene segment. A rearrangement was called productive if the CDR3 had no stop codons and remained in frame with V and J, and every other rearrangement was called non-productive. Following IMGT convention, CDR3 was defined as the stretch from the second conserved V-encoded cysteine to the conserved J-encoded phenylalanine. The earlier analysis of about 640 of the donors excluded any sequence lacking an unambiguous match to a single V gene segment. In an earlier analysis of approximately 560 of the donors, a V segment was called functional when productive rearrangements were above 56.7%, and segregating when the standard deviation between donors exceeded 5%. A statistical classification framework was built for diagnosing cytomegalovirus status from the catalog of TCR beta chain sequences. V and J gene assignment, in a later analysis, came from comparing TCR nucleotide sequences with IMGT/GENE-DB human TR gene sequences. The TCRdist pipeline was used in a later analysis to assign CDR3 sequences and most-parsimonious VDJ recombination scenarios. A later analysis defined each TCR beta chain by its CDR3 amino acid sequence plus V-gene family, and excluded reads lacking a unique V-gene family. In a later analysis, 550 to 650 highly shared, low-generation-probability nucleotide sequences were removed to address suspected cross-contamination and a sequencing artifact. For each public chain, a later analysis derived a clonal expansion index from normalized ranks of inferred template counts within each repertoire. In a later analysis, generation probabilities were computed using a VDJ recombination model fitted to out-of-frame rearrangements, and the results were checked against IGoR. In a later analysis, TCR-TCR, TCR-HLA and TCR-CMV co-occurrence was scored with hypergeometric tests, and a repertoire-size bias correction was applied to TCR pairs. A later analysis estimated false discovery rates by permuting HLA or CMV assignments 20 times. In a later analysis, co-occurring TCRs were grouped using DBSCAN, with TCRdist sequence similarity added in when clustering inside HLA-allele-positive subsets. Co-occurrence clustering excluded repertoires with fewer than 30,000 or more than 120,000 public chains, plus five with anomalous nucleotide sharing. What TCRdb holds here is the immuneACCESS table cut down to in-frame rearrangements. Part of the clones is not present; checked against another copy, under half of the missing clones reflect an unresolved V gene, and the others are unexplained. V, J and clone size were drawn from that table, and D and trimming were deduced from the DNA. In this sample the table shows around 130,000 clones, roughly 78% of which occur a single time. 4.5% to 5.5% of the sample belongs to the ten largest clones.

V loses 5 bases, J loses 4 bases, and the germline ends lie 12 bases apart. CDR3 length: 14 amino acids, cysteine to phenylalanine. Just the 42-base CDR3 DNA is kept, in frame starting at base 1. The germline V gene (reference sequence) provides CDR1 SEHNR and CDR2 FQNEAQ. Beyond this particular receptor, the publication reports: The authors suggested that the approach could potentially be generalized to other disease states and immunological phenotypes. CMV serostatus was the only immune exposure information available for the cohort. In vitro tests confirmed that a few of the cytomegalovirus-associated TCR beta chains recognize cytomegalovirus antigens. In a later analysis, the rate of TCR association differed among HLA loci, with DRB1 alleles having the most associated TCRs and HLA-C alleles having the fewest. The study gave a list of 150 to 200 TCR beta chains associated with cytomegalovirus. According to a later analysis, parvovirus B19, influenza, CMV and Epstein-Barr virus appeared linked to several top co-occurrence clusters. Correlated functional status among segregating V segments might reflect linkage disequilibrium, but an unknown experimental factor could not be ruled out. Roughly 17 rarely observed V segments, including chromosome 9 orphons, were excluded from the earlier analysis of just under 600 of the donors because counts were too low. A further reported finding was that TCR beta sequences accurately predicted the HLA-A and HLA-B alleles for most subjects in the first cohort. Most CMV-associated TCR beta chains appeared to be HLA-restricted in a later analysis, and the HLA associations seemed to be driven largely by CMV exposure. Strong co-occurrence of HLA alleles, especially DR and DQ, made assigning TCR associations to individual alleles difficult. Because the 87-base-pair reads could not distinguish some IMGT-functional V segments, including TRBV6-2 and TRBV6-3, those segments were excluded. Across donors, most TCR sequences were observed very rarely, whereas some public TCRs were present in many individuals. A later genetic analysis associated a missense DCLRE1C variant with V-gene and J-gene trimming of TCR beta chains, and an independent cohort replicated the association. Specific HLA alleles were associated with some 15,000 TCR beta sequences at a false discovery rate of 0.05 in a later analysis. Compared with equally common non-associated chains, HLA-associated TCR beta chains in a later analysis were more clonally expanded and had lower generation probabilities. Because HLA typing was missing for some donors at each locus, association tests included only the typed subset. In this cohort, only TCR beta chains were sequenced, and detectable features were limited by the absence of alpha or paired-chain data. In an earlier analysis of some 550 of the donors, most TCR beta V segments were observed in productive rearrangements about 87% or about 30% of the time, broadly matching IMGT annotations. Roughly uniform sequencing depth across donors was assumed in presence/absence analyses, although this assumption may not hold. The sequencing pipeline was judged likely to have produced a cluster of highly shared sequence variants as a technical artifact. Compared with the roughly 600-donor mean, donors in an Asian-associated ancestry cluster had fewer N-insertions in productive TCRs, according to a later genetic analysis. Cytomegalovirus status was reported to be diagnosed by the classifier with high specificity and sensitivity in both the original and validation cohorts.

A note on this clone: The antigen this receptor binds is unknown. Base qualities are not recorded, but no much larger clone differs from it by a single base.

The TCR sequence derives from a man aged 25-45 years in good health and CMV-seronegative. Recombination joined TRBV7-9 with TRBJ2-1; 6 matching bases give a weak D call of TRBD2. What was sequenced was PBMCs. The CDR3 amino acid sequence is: CASSLGRGYNEQFF. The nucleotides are TGTGCCAGCAGCCTTGGACGGGGGTACAATGAGCAGTTCTTC.